Given below is one T cell receptor (beta chain) in context. Antigen specificity is unknown. These data originate in a study of beta chain features in type 1 diabetes. The wider study: Cell yields, age and gender were similar between patients and healthy donors.

All of the isolated RNA was reverse transcribed, so expressed TCRB transcripts were sequenced. Here immunoSEQ multiplex PCR was the method, and the copy in TCRdb shows in-frame clones only, minus some. Of around 310,000 clones listed, roughly 13% were seen once; the top ten hold 0.013% to 0.015%. Study-wide results and caveats: In all four CD4+ subsets, TCRB CDR3 length was significantly, moderately reduced in type 1 diabetes.

The CDR3 is 16 residues long. From germline, CDR1 is KGHSH and CDR2 LQKENI. Losses at the gene ends were 3 bases for V and 2 bases for J; bases not matched to a gene: 10. The sequenced sample consisted of naive CD4+ T cells from blood. The chain links TRBV18 to TRBJ2-7, with 7 bases matching TRBD1. The receptor was derived from a woman aged 18-29 years with type 1 diabetes. The chain's CDR3 is CASSPQGGPDTYEQYV. For the CDR3, the DNA is TGTGCCAGCTCACCTCAAGGGGGCCCAGATACCTACGAGCAGTACGTC.